One and the same sample provided the 27 T cell receptor beta chains below, sequenced in a study of beta chain features in type 1 diabetes. The isolated RNA, all of it, was reverse transcribed, so expressed TCRB transcripts were what got sequenced. The repertoire was sequenced with immunoSEQ multiplex PCR; TCRdb's copy has only in-frame clones and lacks some. The data show 300,000 to 400,000 clones, roughly 9.6% seen once. The material sequenced was naive CD4+ T cells from blood. The receptors shown here come from a woman aged 30 to 39 in good health.

The table lists this clone with a few counts. V is TRBV15 and J is TRBJ2-7, with 12 nucleotides matching TRBD2. The trim removed 4 bases at V and 0 bases at J, leaving 4 bases unmatched. This CDR3 comprises 16 residues. The germline CDR1 and CDR2 sequences are LNHNV and YYDKDF (reference sequence). This CDR3 is CATSTRTSGTSYEQYF. CDR3 nucleotides: TGTGCCACCAGCACTAGGACTAGCGGGACCTCCTACGAGCAGTACTTC.

The chain has TRBV7-9 and TRBJ2-3; 13 nucleotides match TRBD2. The V and J ends lost 5 bases and 5 bases, in that order; junction bases with no gene match: 7. CDR1 and CDR2 (germline): SEHNR, FQNEAQ (reference sequence). This CDR3 has 16 amino acids. CDR3 in amino acids: CASSTRTSGSIDTQYF. DNA of the CDR3: TGTGCCAGCAGCACTAGGACTAGCGGGAGTATAGATACGCAGTATTTT. The whole variable domain, remainder taken from reference TRBV7-9 and TRBJ2-3, is DTGVSQNPRHKITKRGQNVTFRCDPISEHNRLYWYRQTLGQGPEFLTYFQNEAQLEKSRLLSDRFSAERPKGSFSTLEIQRTEQGDSAMYLCASSTRTSGSIDTQYFGPGTRLTVL.

This clone was counted a few times. The rearrangement links TRBV5-4 to TRBJ2-7; TRBD2 aligns across 7 bases. Germline V gives CDR1 SGHNT, CDR2 YYREEE (reference sequence). There are 15 residues in the CDR3. The J segment lost 3 bases and the V segment lost 3 bases, leaving 9 bases of the junction unmatched. The CDR3 here is CASSSFAGAIYEQYF. The CDR3 nucleotides read TGTGCCAGCAGCTCCTTTGCGGGAGCGATCTACGAGCAGTACTTC. Combining the CDR3 with reference TRBV5-4 and TRBJ2-7 gives the whole variable domain ETGVTQSPTHLIKTRGQQVTLRCSSQSGHNTVSWYQQALGQGPQFIFQYYREEENGRGNFPPRFSGLQFPNYSSELNVNALELDDSALYLCASSSFAGAIYEQYFGPGTRLTVT.

This clone was detected only once. The CDR3 loop is CASRLLALADTQYF. The DNA of the CDR3 is TGTGCCAGCAGACTCCTAGCTCTCGCAGATACGCAGTATTTT. The chain uses TRBV6-5 and TRBJ2-3, with a tentative D call TRBD2 (5 bases). Germline values: CDR1 MNHEY, CDR2 SVGAGI. The CDR3 sequence is 14 residues long. V lost 6 bases and J lost 4, with 14 bases in between.

This chain uses TRBV6-1 with TRBJ2-1; a weak D match, TRBD2 (5 bases). V was clipped by 3 bases and J by 9 bases, with 15 bases between them. The CDR3 has 14 residues. Germline V gene lookup returns CDR1 MNHNS and CDR2 SASEGT. The CDR3 sequence is CASSEPHPSGEQFF. CDR3 DNA: TGTGCCAGCAGTGAGCCCCACCCAAGCGGTGAGCAGTTCTTC.

This clone was detected only a few times. DNA of the CDR3: TGTGCCAGTAGTATTGACACATCCGGGACAGGGGGAAGAGGCTACACCTTC. Its translation: CASSIDTSGTGGRGYTF. The chain employs TRBV19 and TRBJ1-2; 11 bases match TRBD1. The CDR3 extends over 17 amino acids. V lost 3 bases to trimming and J lost 8 bases; unmatched junction nucleotides: 14. In germline, CDR1 is LNHDA, CDR2 SQIVND (reference sequence).

This clone was detected only a few times. CDR3 DNA sequence: TGTGCCTTGAGTGGAGAGGCCACCGGGGAGCTGTTTTTT. This gives the protein CALSGEATGELFF. The chain has TRBV28 and TRBJ2-2; D gene ambiguous. This CDR3 region has 13 residues. Germline V gene sequence: CDR1 MDHEN, CDR2 SYDVKM. Between the trimmed V and J ends, which lost 11 bases and 4 bases, there was a span of 14 bases.

This clone was counted only a few times. V usage is TRBV30 and J usage is TRBJ2-1; tentatively, D is TRBD2 (6 bases). Germline CDR1 is GTSNPN and CDR2 is SVGIG (reference sequence). The CDR3 has 15 residues. V was pared by 3 bases and J by 3 bases, with 15 bases between. The CDR3 DNA reads as TGTGCCTGGAGGGTTCGGGGGTCCCTCTACAATGAGCAGTTCTTC. Its protein is CAWRVRGSLYNEQFF.

CDR3: CASSAGQSRTNEKLFF. CDR3 coding DNA: TGCGCCAGCAGCGCGGGACAGTCAAGAACTAATGAAAAACTGTTTTTT. The genes are TRBV5-1 and TRBJ1-4, with 7 bases matching TRBD1. The CDR3 is 16 residues long. Germline V gene sequence: CDR1 SGHRS, CDR2 YFSETQ. J gave up 1 base and V 4 bases, and 7 bases lay outside the gene matches. Complete variable domain (other parts from reference TRBV5-1 and TRBJ1-4): KAGVTQTPRYLIKTRGQQVTLSCSPISGHRSVSWYQQTPGQGLQFLFEYFSETQRNKGNFPGRFSGRQFSNSRSEMNVSTLELGDSALYLCASSAGQSRTNEKLFFGSGTQLSVL.

This clone has only a few counts. CDR3 bases: TGCGCCAGCAGCCAAGGAGGGACAGGGGTGAATGAGCAGTTCTTC. It translates to CASSQGGTGVNEQFF. V and J are TRBV4-1 and TRBJ2-1; 10 positions match TRBD1. The CDR3 runs to 15 residues. Trimming cost V 1 base and J 7 bases; bases outside gene matches: 4. Germline loops: CDR1 MGHRA, CDR2 YSYEKL.

This clone has just one count. The chain joins TRBV6-1 to TRBJ2-7, with TRBD1 matching 8 bases. The CDR3 spans 14 residues. CDR1 and CDR2 (germline): MNHNS, SASEGT. V trimming: 6 bases; J trimming: 0 bases; junction bases outside the gene matches: 4. The CDR3 spells CASRTGTGSYEQYF. The CDR3 nucleotides are TGTGCCAGCAGAACCGGGACAGGCTCCTACGAGCAGTACTTC.

This clone was picked up a small number of times. The chain couples TRBV28 to TRBJ2-7; D might be TRBD2 (6 bases). Germline CDR1 and CDR2: MDHEN and SYDVKM. Between the trimmed V and J ends, which lost 7 bases and 2 bases, there was a span of 15 bases. The CDR3 is 14 residues long. The CDR3: CASTAGGPTYEQYF. CDR3 DNA: TGTGCCAGCACCGCCGGAGGGCCGACCTACGAGCAGTACTTC.

V gene TRBV4-2 combines with J gene TRBJ2-1; tentative D call: TRBD2 (6 bases). Germline assignment: CDR1 LGHNA and CDR2 YNFKEQ. This CDR3 is 15 amino acids long. V lost 4 bases and J 5 bases, leaving 15 bases between the germline ends. CDR3 nucleotides: TGTGCCAGCAGCCTTGTAGCGGATATAAACAATGAGCAGTTCTTC. It yields the protein CASSLVADINNEQFF.

This clone was detected a few times. The rearrangement uses TRBV28 and TRBJ2-7, with 8 positions matching TRBD2. Trimming removed 0 bases from V and 5 bases from J; junction bases left unmatched: 9. Germline lookup yields CDR1 MDHEN and CDR2 SYDVKM. This CDR3 has 16 residues. CDR3: CASSLWSGSSSNEQYF. CDR3 nucleotides: TGTGCCAGCAGTTTATGGAGCGGGAGTTCTAGCAACGAGCAGTACTTC.

Only a few counts were recorded for this clone. The genes are TRBV19 and TRBJ1-2, with 7 bases matching TRBD1. V dropped 3 bases and J dropped 1; count of bases not matched to a gene: 5. This CDR3 has 15 residues. Germline V lookup: CDR1 LNHDA, CDR2 SQIVND (reference sequence). CDR3 sequence reads: CASSMGDRINYGYTF. The CDR3 DNA follows: TGTGCCAGTAGTATGGGGGACAGAATTAACTATGGCTACACCTTC.

This chain links TRBV30 with TRBJ2-7; maybe TRBD1 (6 bases). V lost 1 base to trimming and J lost 5 bases, with 15 bases between them. Germline loops: CDR1 GTSNPN, CDR2 SVGIG (reference sequence). The CDR3 loop spans 14 amino acids. The CDR3 protein is CAWSATGNHDEQYF. In nucleotides, the CDR3 is TGTGCCTGGAGTGCCACAGGGAATCACGACGAGCAGTACTTC.

The chain links TRBV25-1 to TRBJ1-5, with D tentatively TRBD1 (5 bases). CDR1 is MGHDK, CDR2 SYGVNS, per germline. CDR3 length: 14 amino acids. V lost 5 bases and J 1 base, leaving 9 bases between the germline ends. The CDR3 bases are TGTGCCAGCAGTAGGGGAGGGAGCAATCAGCCCCAGCATTTT. Its translation: CASSRGGSNQPQHF.

There are a few counts of this clone. The chain carries TRBV4-2 and TRBJ2-1; possible D gene TRBD2, 6 bases. The V gene's germline CDR1 is LGHNA and CDR2 YNFKEQ. This CDR3 has 16 residues. V was shortened by 0 bases and J by 7 bases, with 16 bases between the two germline ends. The CDR3 region is CASSQDLGGIPNEQFF. CDR3 bases: TGTGCCAGCAGCCAAGATTTGGGGGGAATTCCTAATGAGCAGTTCTTC.

The J gene is TRBJ1-2, the V gene TRBV7-2; 8 nucleotides agree with TRBD1. Germline CDR1 and CDR2: SGHTA and FQGNSA. V trimming: 0 bases; J trimming: 4 bases; junction bases outside the gene matches: 4. The CDR3 extends over 15 amino acids. CDR3 in amino acids: CASSLAPGGSYGYTF. CDR3 sequence (DNA): TGTGCCAGCAGCTTAGCGCCAGGGGGCAGCTATGGCTACACCTTC. The full variable domain, in which reference TRBV7-2 and TRBJ1-2 provide the parts outside the CDR3, is GAGVSQSPSNKVTEKGKDVELRCDPISGHTALYWYRQSLGQGLEFLIYFQGNSAPDKSGLPSDRFSAERTGGSVSTLTIQRTQQEDSAVYLCASSLAPGGSYGYTFGSGTRLTVV.

The chain has TRBV6-5 and TRBJ1-1; TRBD1 might be the D (5 bases). V lost 7 bases to trimming and J lost 4 bases, with 16 bases between them. CDR1 is MNHEY and CDR2 is SVGAGI in the germline V gene. This CDR3 has 14 residues. The CDR3 nucleotides are TGTGCCAGCATGTGGAGGGGATGGGGCACTGAAGCTTTCTTT. As protein: CASMWRGWGTEAFF.

The rearrangement uses TRBV4-3 and TRBJ2-5; no definite D call. The V gene's germline CDR1 is LGHNA and CDR2 YSLEER. The CDR3 runs to 15 residues. V dropped 0 bases and J dropped 4 bases, with 12 bases sitting between them. The CDR3 loop is CASSQEGRSGETQYF. DNA of the CDR3: TGCGCCAGCAGCCAAGAGGGCCGGTCCGGAGAGACCCAGTACTTC.

This chain connects TRBV6-5 to TRBJ2-3, with 8 bases that match TRBD1. Germline CDR1 and CDR2: MNHEY and SVGAGI. The CDR3 has 14 residues. Here the CDR3 reads CAAQDRVGTDTQYF. The CDR3 nucleotides are TGTGCAGCCCAGGACAGGGTGGGCACAGATACGCAGTATTTT.

The chain recombines TRBV28 with TRBJ1-2; D is unclear. Trimming removed 5 bases from V and 7 bases from J, with 11 bases in between. In germline, CDR1 is MDHEN, CDR2 SYDVKM. The CDR3 length is 12 residues. The CDR3 here is CASSLTGFGYTF. The CDR3 nucleotides read TGTGCCAGCAGTCTAACCGGGTTTGGCTACACCTTC.

The chain has TRBV2 and TRBJ2-2, with a possible D match to TRBD2 (6 bases). Trimming took 6 bases from V and 1 from J, leaving 9 bases between them. Germline values: CDR1 SNHLY, CDR2 FYNNEI. The CDR3 spans 14 residues. CDR3 residues: CASRLAVNTGELFF. CDR3 DNA: TGTGCCAGCAGGTTAGCGGTGAACACCGGGGAGCTGTTTTTT. Full variable domain (missing parts from reference TRBV2 and TRBJ2-2): EPEVTQTPSHQVTQMGQEVILRCVPISNHLYFYWYRQILGQKVEFLVSFYNNEISEKSEIFDDQFSVERPDGSNFTLKIRSTKLEDSAMYFCASRLAVNTGELFFGEGSRLTVL.

The chain uses TRBV18 and TRBJ2-1, with TRBD1 as a possible D gene (5 bases). From germline, CDR1 is KGHSH and CDR2 LQKENI. The CDR3 has 15 residues. Between the trimmed V and J ends, which lost 3 bases and 7 bases, there was a span of 16 bases. The CDR3 region has the DNA TGTGCCAGCTCACCTAGCAGGGCTGGTGTTAATGAGCAGTTCTTC. Translation: CASSPSRAGVNEQFF.

The chain combines TRBV18 with TRBJ2-5; 9 nucleotides match TRBD1. The J segment lost 4 bases and the V segment lost 3 bases, leaving 6 bases of the junction unmatched. Germline V gene sequence: CDR1 KGHSH, CDR2 LQKENI. The CDR3 loop spans 15 amino acids. This CDR3 is CASSPNVGQGETQYF. The CDR3 DNA sequence: TGTGCCAGCTCACCCAACGTGGGACAGGGAGAGACCCAGTACTTC.

The chain combines TRBV30 with TRBJ1-5, with a weak D call TRBD1 (6 bases). Germline CDR1 GTSNPN, CDR2 SVGIG (reference sequence). Trimming took 2 bases from V and 6 from J, leaving 11 bases between them. This CDR3 comprises 13 residues. CDR3 DNA: TGTGCCTGGAGTATCAGGGGTTCTCAGCCCCAGCATTTT. This gives the protein CAWSIRGSQPQHF.